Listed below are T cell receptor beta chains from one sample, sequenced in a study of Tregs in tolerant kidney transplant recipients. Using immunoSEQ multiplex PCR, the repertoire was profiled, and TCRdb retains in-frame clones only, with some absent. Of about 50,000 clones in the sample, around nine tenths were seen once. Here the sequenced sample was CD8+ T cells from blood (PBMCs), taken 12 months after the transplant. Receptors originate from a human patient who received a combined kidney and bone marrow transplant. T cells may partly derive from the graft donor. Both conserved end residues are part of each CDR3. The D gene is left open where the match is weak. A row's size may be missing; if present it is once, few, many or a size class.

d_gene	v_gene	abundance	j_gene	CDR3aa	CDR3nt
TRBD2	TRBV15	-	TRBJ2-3	CATSRSSGSADTQYF	TGTGCCACCAGCAGATCTAGCGGGAGTGCAGATACGCAGTATTTT
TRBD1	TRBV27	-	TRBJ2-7	CASSLSFGGQGPTYF	TGTGCCAGCAGTTTATCTTTCGGGGGACAGGGGCCCACGTACTTC
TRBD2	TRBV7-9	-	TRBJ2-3	CASSTFTGTSGTDTQYF	TGTGCCAGCAGCACCTTCACCGGGACTAGCGGCACAGATACGCAGTATTTT
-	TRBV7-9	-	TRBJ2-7	CASSQHGLSPYEQYF	TGTGCCAGCAGCCAACACGGACTATCCCCCTACGAGCAGTACTTC
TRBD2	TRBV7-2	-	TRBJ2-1	CASSLGPGLAANEQFF	TGTGCCAGCAGCTTAGGTCCGGGACTAGCTGCCAATGAGCAGTTCTTC
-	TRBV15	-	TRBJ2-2	CATSRAQTTGELFF	TGTGCCACCAGCAGGGCACAAACCACCGGGGAGCTGTTTTTT
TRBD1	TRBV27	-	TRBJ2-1	CASSLSVGTDPYNEQFF	TGTGCCAGCAGTTTATCGGTGGGGACAGATCCCTACAATGAGCAGTTCTTC
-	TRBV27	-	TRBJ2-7	CASSLLGGSYEQYF	TGTGCCAGCAGTTTATTGGGGGGCTCCTACGAGCAGTACTTC
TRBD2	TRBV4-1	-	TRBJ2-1	CASSQVFGLAGVNEQFF	TGCGCCAGCAGCCAAGTATTCGGGCTAGCGGGAGTTAATGAGCAGTTCTTC
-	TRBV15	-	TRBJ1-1	CATSRDRAYTEAFF	TGTGCCACCAGCAGAGACAGGGCTTACACTGAAGCTTTCTTT
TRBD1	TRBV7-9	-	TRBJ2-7	CASSLGTGPLDEQYF	TGTGCCAGCAGCTTAGGGACAGGCCCCTTGGACGAGCAGTACTTC
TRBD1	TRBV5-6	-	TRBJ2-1	CASSQPFTGEIEQFF	TGTGCCAGCAGCCAACCCTTTACAGGGGAGATTGAGCAGTTCTTC
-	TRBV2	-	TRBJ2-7	CASRESTGEQYF	TGTGCCAGCAGAGAATCGACCGGGGAGCAGTACTTC
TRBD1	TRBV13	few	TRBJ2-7	CASSLGTGGYEQYF	TGTGCCAGCAGCTTAGGGACAGGGGGCTACGAGCAGTACTTC
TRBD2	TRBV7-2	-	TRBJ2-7	CASSPPSGSSYEQYF	TGTGCCAGCAGCCCCCCTAGCGGGAGCTCCTACGAGCAGTACTTC
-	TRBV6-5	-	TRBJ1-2	CASSYGGAPSYGYTF	TGTGCCAGCAGTTACGGGGGCGCCCCCTCCTATGGCTACACCTTC
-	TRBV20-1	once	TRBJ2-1	CSAPQGEQFF	TGCAGTGCCCCCCAGGGTGAGCAGTTCTTC
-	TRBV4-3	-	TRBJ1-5	CASSQDWVGVSNQPQHF	TGCGCCAGCAGCCAAGATTGGGTCGGGGTTAGCAATCAGCCCCAGCATTTT
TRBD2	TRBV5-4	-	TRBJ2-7	CASSSGLAGTLSYEQYF	TGTGCCAGCAGCTCCGGACTAGCGGGGACCCTCTCCTACGAGCAGTACTTC
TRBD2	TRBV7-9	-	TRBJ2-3	CASSLTSGLTDTQYF	TGTGCCAGCAGCTTAACTAGCGGGCTCACAGATACGCAGTATTTT
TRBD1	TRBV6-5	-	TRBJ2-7	CASSSNTGTVYEQYF	TGTGCCAGCAGTTCTAACACCGGGACAGTCTACGAGCAGTACTTC
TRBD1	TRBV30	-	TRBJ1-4	CAWASGTGGSNEKLFF	TGTGCCTGGGCGTCCGGGACAGGGGGCTCTAATGAAAAACTGTTTTTT
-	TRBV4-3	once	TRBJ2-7	CASSQAPSFDEQYF	TGCGCCAGCAGCCAAGCCCCCTCGTTTGACGAGCAGTACTTC
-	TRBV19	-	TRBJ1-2	CACNEGNYGYTF	TGTGCCTGCAATGAGGGAAACTATGGCTACACCTTC
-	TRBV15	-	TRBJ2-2	CATSSRSTSGTGELFF	TGTGCCACCAGCAGTCGGAGTACCTCGGGCACCGGGGAGCTGTTTTTT
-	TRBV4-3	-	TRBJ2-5	CASSLGTGSQETQYF	TGCGCCAGCAGCCTCGGAACAGGTTCCCAAGAGACCCAGTACTTC
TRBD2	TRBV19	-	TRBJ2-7	CASSNVGLAGEQYF	TGTGCCAGTAGTAACGTTGGGCTAGCGGGCGAGCAGTACTTC
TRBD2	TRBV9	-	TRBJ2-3	CASSEPSGGWRTDTQYF	TGTGCCAGCAGCGAGCCTAGCGGGGGGTGGCGCACAGATACGCAGTATTTT
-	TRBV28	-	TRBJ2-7	CASRGSISYEQYF	TGTGCCAGCAGGGGGAGCATCTCCTACGAGCAGTACTTC
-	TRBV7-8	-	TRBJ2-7	CASSGGNSYEQYF	TGTGCCAGCAGCGGCGGGAACTCCTACGAGCAGTACTTC
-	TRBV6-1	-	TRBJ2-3	CASSEDRASTDTQYF	TGTGCCAGCAGTGAAGACAGGGCTAGCACAGATACGCAGTATTTT
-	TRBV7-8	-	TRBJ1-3	CASSLLPDRVGNTIYF	TGTGCCAGCAGCTTACTTCCGGACAGAGTTGGAAACACCATATATTTT
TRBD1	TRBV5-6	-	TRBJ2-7	CASSPGGSKQYF	TGTGCCAGCAGCCCAGGGGGCAGTAAGCAGTACTTC
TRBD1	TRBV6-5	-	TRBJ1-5	CASKSQGAGQPQHF	TGTGCCAGCAAATCTCAGGGGGCGGGTCAGCCCCAGCATTTT
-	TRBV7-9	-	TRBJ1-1	CASSFDNANTEAFF	TGTGCCAGCAGCTTCGACAACGCAAACACTGAAGCTTTCTTT
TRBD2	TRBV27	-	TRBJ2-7	CASSRLVAGAYEQYF	TGTGCCAGCAGCCGACTCGTAGCGGGGGCCTACGAGCAGTACTTC
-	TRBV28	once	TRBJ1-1	CASSLSGAEAFF	TGTGCCAGCAGTTTAAGCGGGGCCGAAGCTTTCTTT
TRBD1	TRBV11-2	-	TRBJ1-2	CASSLRGRPSYGYTF	TGTGCCAGCAGCTTGAGGGGGCGCCCTTCCTATGGCTACACCTTC